A selection of T cell receptor beta chains follows, all from one sample in a study of T cell responses to AZD1222 COVID-19 vaccine. Clones were read by immunoSEQ multiplex PCR, and TCRdb kept only the in-frame ones, dropping some. This sample yields roughly 87,000 clones, of which roughly 90% are seen a single time; about 7.1% belongs to the top ten. The sample was peripheral blood, taken 28 days after the second AZD1222 dose. These receptors were collected from an adult who received the AZD1222 COVID-19 vaccine. CDR3s include the opening cysteine and the closing phenylalanine or tryptophan. Each record gives: D gene, J gene, V gene, clone size, CDR3 protein. The D gene is left open where the match is weak. Only some rows state a clone size, as once, few, many or a class for expanded clones.

>-|TRBJ1-1|TRBV19|-
CASSIRNTEAFF
>-|TRBJ2-7|TRBV5-4|-
CASSFSRGGSYEQYF
>-|TRBJ1-5|TRBV7-9|-
CASSLAGKGNQPQHF
>-|TRBJ1-5|TRBV11-3|-
CASSLDRSWRWQINQPQHF
>-|TRBJ1-6|TRBV6-1|-
CASSEPDRENSPLHF
>TRBD1|TRBJ1-2|TRBV6-1|-
CASSESGQGYYGYTF
>-|TRBJ1-1|TRBV19|once
CASKPAMGHMNTEAFF
>-|TRBJ2-3|TRBV18|few
CASSPSQLSTDTQYF
>TRBD2|TRBJ2-1|TRBV7-3|-
CASSSVPEAGGINEQFF
>-|TRBJ2-1|TRBV28|-
CASQGRELTNEQFF
>-|TRBJ1-2|TRBV6-5|-
CASKESSRRGYTF
>-|TRBJ1-2|TRBV19|-
CAIGTPYGYTF
>-|TRBJ1-1|TRBV5-4|-
CASSLTGGRTEAFF
>-|TRBJ2-3|TRBV3-1/TRBV3-2|-
CASSQGLGALDTQYF
>TRBD1|TRBJ1-2|TRBV7-2|-
CASSQGQGANYGYTF
>TRBD2|TRBJ2-5|TRBV7-2|-
CASSPGLERTQYF
>-|TRBJ2-2|TRBV7-9|-
CASSLQGLLTGELFF
>-|TRBJ2-1|TRBV9|-
CASTSADQGPSYYNEQFF
>-|TRBJ2-6|TRBV5-4|-
CASSWGIVPLSGANVLTF
>-|TRBJ1-3|TRBV14|-
CASSLRGRAGNTIYF
>-|TRBJ2-1|TRBV6-5|-
CASRLMTGRHEQFF
>-|TRBJ1-1|TRBV12-3/TRBV12-4|-
CASMGSISVLAFF
>-|TRBJ1-2|TRBV12-3/TRBV12-4|-
CASSFYGRYGYTF
>-|TRBJ2-5|TRBV5-4|once
CASSGTLETQYF
>-|TRBJ2-1|TRBV20-1|few
CSASPPIEQFF
>-|TRBJ1-3|TRBV2|-
CASSPSAWGSGNTIYF
>-|TRBJ2-2|TRBV30|-
CAWSKNRDTGELFF
>TRBD2|TRBJ2-3|TRBV12-3/TRBV12-4|-
CASSRDYSDTQYF
>TRBD1|TRBJ1-5|TRBV5-6|once
CASSLGQIINQPQHF
>-|TRBJ1-6|TRBV7-8|-
CASSLLSDNSPLHF
>-|TRBJ1-6|TRBV5-6|-
CASSLSGVGNSPLHF
>-|TRBJ1-1|TRBV19|-
CASSIIRGTNTEAFF
>-|TRBJ1-1|TRBV10-2|-
CASREAQGANTEAFF
>-|TRBJ1-1|TRBV5-1|-
CASSPNMGNTEAFF
>TRBD1|TRBJ1-6|TRBV11-2|-
CASSKYRGLESPLHF
>TRBD2|TRBJ2-1|TRBV5-3|-
CARSLAISGGNGEQFF
>-|TRBJ2-5|TRBV9|-
CASSVAGLEETQYF
>-|TRBJ1-1|TRBV3-1/TRBV3-2|few
CASSFRENTEAFF
>TRBD2|TRBJ2-1|TRBV30|-
CAWSQGLADTNEQFF
>TRBD2|TRBJ2-5|TRBV5-1|-
CASSSKREQETQYF
>TRBD1|TRBJ2-7|TRBV28|-
CASSGEGQSSYEQYF
>-|TRBJ2-2|TRBV7-9|-
CASSLAGGPPTGELFF
>TRBD2|TRBJ2-1|TRBV3-1/TRBV3-2|-
CASSPNGLARYNEQFF
>TRBD2|TRBJ2-2|TRBV5-1|-
CASSGTSNTGELFF
>TRBD2|TRBJ2-2|TRBV30|-
CALVSGRAFSYTGELFF
>-|TRBJ2-5|TRBV20-1|-
CRDRSGYF
>-|TRBJ2-7|TRBV16|-
CASSQIRGPTTYEQYF
>TRBD1|TRBJ2-4|TRBV30|-
CAWSVGTGLAKNIQYF
>-|TRBJ1-1|TRBV19|-
CASEERTANTEAFF
>-|TRBJ1-2|TRBV12-3/TRBV12-4|-
CASSRTDYGYTF
>TRBD1|TRBJ2-5|TRBV10-3|-
CAIREGQGKETQYF